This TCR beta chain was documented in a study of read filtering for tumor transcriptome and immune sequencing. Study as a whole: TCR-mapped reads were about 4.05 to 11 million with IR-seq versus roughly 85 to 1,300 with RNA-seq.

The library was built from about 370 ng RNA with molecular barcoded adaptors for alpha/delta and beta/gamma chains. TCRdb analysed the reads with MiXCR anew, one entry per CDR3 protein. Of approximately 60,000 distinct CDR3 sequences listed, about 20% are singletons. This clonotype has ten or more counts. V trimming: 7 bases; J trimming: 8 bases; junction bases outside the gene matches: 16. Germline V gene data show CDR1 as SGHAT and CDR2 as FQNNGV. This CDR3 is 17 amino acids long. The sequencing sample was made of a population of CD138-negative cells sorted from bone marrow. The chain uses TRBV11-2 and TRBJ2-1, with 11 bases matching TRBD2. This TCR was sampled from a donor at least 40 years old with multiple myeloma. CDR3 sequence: CASTIIIAGGPLDEQFF. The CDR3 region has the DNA TGTGCCAGCACCATCATAATAGCGGGAGGGCCTTTAGATGAGCAGTTCTTC.